This is a list of T cell receptor beta chains from one sample in a study of CD8 T cells in ankylosing spondylitis. TCRdb re-called the 5' RACE reads through MiXCR, storing one row per CDR3 protein. The data hold about 130,000 distinct CDR3 sequences, with over 6% observed a single time. Sequenced: blood, either unsorted or a sorted T cell fraction (not recorded which). The origin of the receptors is a male donor with ankylosing spondylitis or in good health (not recorded which). The CDR3 runs from the conserved cysteine through the conserved F or W. A D gene is named only where the DNA matches it firmly. Not every row has a clone size; where given, it reads once, few, many or a size class.

J gene | V gene | D gene | clone size | CDR3 protein | CDR3 DNA
TRBJ2-1 | TRBV7-3 | - | many | CASSFSTGNEQFF | TGTGCCAGCAGCTTTTCCACCGGCAATGAGCAGTTCTTC
TRBJ2-7 | TRBV7-9 | - | many | CASREIRGHEQYF | TGTGCCAGCAGGGAAATCAGGGGCCACGAGCAGTACTTC
TRBJ1-4 | TRBV20-1 | - | many | CSAREGVANEKLFF | TGCAGTGCTAGAGAAGGGGTGGCTAATGAAAAACTGTTTTTT
TRBJ2-3 | TRBV29-1 | - | many | CSVVRLAGLLSTDTQYF | TGCAGCGTTGTGCGTCTAGCTGGGCTCCTTAGCACAGATACGCAGTATTTT
TRBJ2-6 | TRBV7-9 | - | - | CASSGLQGSGANVLTF | TGTGCCAGCAGCGGCCTACAGGGTTCTGGGGCCAACGTCCTGACTTTC
TRBJ2-3 | TRBV5-4 | TRBD2 | many | CASQAGGTDTQYF | TGTGCCAGCCAAGCGGGGGGTACAGATACGCAGTATTTT
TRBJ2-5 | TRBV6-2/TRBV6-3 | TRBD2 | many | CASSLSGGLETQYF | TGTGCCAGCAGTCTTAGCGGGGGGTTGGAGACCCAGTACTTC
TRBJ2-1 | TRBV5-1 | TRBD2 | few | CASHSGGTSYNEQFF | TGCGCCAGCCATAGCGGGGGTACTTCCTACAATGAGCAGTTCTTC
TRBJ2-3 | TRBV7-8 | - | many | CASSPREFQYTQYF | TGTGCCAGCAGCCCCCGGGAATTTCAGTATACGCAGTATTTT
TRBJ2-3 | TRBV3-1 | TRBD1 | - | CASSQGDSKLTDTQYF | TGTGCCAGCAGCCAAGGGGACAGTAAACTCACAGATACGCAGTATTTT
TRBJ2-3 | TRBV12-3/TRBV12-4 | TRBD1 | many | CASSLSSAGGPDTQYF | TGTGCCAGCAGTTTAAGCTCGGCAGGGGGACCAGATACGCAGTATTTT
TRBJ2-1 | TRBV11-2 | TRBD2 | - | CASLGRASGRGISSYNEQFF | TGTGCCAGTCTCGGTAGGGCTAGCGGGAGGGGGATTAGCTCCTACAATGAGCAGTTCTTC
TRBJ1-5 | TRBV6-2/TRBV6-3 | - | many | CASSRTESEPQHF | TGTGCCAGCAGCCGGACAGAGAGTGAGCCCCAGCATTTT
TRBJ2-3 | TRBV5-1 | - | - | CASSLAGARSTDTQYF | TGCGCCAGCAGCTTGGCCGGAGCTAGAAGCACAGATACGCAGTATTTT
TRBJ2-5 | TRBV3-1 | TRBD1 | - | CASSFPGQGMETQYF | TGTGCCAGCAGTTTTCCGGGACAGGGGATGGAGACCCAGTACTTC
TRBJ2-7 | TRBV24-1 | - | - | CATSDPDSGEQYF | TGTGCCACCAGTGACCCCGACAGCGGCGAGCAGTACTTC
TRBJ2-7 | TRBV6-5 | TRBD1 | many | CASSLPGQSYEQYF | TGTGCCAGCAGTCTACCGGGACAGTCCTACGAGCAGTACTTC
TRBJ2-4 | TRBV20-1 | - | many | CSAGTRTVGLDIQYF | TGCAGTGCCGGCACTAGGACAGTCGGGTTGGACATTCAGTACTTC
TRBJ2-1 | TRBV14 | TRBD2 | many | CASRLTAGGYSKRTYNEQFF | TGTGCCAGCAGGCTCACAGCGGGAGGCTACTCAAAACGCACCTACAATGAGCAGTTCTTC
TRBJ1-3 | TRBV7-8 | TRBD1 | many | CASSPTGDSGNTIYF | TGTGCCAGCAGTCCCACAGGGGACTCTGGAAACACCATATATTTT
TRBJ2-5 | TRBV20-1 | - | many | CSASTTQETQYF | TGCAGTGCTAGCACTACTCAAGAGACCCAGTACTTC